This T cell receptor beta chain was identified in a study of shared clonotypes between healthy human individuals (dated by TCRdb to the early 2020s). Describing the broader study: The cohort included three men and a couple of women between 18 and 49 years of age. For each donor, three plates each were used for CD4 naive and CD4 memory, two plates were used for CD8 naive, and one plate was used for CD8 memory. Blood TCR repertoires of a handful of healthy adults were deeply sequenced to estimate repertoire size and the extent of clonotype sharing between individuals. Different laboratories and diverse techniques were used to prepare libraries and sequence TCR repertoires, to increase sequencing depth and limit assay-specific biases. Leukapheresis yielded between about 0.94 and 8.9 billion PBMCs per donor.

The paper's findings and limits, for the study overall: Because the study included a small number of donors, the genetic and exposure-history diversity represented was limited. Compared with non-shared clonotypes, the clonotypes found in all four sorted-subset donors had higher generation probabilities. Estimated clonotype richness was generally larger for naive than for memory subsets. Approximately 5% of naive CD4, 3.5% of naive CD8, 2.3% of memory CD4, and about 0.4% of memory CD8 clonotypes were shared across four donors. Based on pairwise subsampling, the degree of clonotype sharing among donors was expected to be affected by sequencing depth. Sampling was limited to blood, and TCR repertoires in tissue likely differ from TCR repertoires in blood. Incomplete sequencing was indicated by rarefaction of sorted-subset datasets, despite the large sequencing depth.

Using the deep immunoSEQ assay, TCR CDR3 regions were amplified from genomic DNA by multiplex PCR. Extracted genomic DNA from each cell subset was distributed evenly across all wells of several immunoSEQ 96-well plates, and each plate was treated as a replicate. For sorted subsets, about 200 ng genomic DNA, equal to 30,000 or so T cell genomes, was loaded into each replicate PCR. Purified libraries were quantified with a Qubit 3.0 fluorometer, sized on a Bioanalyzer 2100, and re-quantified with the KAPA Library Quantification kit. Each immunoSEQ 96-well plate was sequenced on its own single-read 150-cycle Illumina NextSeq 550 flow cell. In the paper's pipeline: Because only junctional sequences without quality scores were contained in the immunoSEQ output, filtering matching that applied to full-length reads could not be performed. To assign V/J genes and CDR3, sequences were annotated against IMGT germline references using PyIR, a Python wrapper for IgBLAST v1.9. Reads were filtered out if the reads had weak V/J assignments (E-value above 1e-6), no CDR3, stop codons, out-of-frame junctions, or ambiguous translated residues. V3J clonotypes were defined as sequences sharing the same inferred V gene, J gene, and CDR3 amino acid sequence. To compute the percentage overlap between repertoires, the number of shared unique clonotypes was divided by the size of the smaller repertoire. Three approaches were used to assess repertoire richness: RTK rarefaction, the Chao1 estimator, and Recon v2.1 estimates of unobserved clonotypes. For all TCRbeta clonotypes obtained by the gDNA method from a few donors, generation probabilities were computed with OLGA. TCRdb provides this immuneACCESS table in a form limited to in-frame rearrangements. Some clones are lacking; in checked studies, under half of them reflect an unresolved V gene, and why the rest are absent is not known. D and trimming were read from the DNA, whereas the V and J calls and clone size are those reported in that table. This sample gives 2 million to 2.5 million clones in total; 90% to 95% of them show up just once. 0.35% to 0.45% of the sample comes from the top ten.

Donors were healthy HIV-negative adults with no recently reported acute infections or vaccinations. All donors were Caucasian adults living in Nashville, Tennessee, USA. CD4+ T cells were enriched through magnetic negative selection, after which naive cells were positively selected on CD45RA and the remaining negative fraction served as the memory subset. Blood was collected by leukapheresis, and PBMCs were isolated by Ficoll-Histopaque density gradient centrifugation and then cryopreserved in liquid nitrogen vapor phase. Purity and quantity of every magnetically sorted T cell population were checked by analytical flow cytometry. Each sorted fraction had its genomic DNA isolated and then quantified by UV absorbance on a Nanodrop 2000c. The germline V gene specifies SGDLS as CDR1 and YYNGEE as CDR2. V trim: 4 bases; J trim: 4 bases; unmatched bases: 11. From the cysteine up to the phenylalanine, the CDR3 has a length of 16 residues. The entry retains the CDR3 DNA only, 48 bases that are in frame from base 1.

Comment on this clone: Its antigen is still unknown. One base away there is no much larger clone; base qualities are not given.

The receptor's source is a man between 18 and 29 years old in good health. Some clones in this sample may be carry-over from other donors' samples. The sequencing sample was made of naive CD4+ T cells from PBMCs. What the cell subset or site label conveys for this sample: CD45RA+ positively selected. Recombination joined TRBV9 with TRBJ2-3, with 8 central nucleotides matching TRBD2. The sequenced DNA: TGTGCCAGCAGCCCCCTCGGGACTAGTGGGGCAGATACGCAGTATTTT. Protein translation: CASSPLGTSGADTQYF.